These T cell receptor beta chains were read from a single sample in a study of CD8+ T cells in alopecia areata. Only in-frame clones appear in the TCRdb table, and some are missing; sequencing was by immunoSEQ multiplex PCR. This table holds approximately 210,000 clones, 66% found once. The material sequenced was CD4+ T cells sorted from blood, taken around week 46, from a patient treated with tofacitinib. The receptors were gathered from a human donor with alopecia areata. Each CDR3 is given with its conserved first and last residue. Fields, in order: D gene, clone size, V gene, J gene, CDR3 protein, CDR3 DNA. A D gene is named only where the DNA matches it firmly. Clone size appears in some rows only: once, few, many, or a class for an expanded clone.

TRBD1,-,TRBV6-1,TRBJ1-1,CASRWTGSTEAFF,TGTGCCAGCAGATGGACAGGGAGCACTGAAGCTTTCTTT
TRBD1,-,TRBV10-3,TRBJ2-2,CAISQLPGQGATGELFF,TGTGCCATCAGTCAATTACCGGGACAGGGGGCCACCGGGGAGCTGTTTTTT
-,-,TRBV29-1,TRBJ1-1,CSVEGGARTEAFF,TGCAGCGTTGAAGGGGGCGCGCGGACTGAAGCTTTCTTT
-,-,TRBV5-6,TRBJ1-4,CASSTLEWGRGEKLFF,TGTGCCAGCAGCACCCTCGAGTGGGGGCGGGGTGAAAAACTGTTTTTT
TRBD1,-,TRBV5-1,TRBJ1-1,CASSTGTANTEAFF,TGCGCCAGCAGCACCGGGACAGCGAACACTGAAGCTTTCTTT
-,-,TRBV30,TRBJ1-5,CAWSAGNQPQHF,TGTGCCTGGAGTGCGGGCAATCAGCCCCAGCATTTT
TRBD1,many,TRBV9,TRBJ2-1,CASSVATGTGTSTNEQFF,TGTGCCAGCAGCGTAGCTACGGGGACAGGTACCTCTACAAATGAGCAGTTCTTC
-,-,TRBV29-1,TRBJ1-5,CSVQGNQPQHF,TGCAGCGTTCAGGGAAATCAGCCCCAGCATTTT
-,-,TRBV19,TRBJ2-7,CASSITRGRGGYEQYF,TGTGCCAGTAGTATAACGCGGGGCAGGGGCGGCTACGAGCAGTACTTC
-,-,TRBV19,TRBJ2-2,CASSLQGRTGELFF,TGTGCCAGTAGCCTCCAGGGACGGACCGGGGAGCTGTTTTTT
-,-,TRBV25-1,TRBJ1-4,CASSDLPGLNEKLFF,TGTGCCAGCAGTGATCTTCCGGGGCTTAATGAAAAACTGTTTTTT
-,-,TRBV29-1,TRBJ1-5,CSVALQGTNNQPQHF,TGCAGCGTTGCACTACAGGGTACTAACAATCAGCCCCAGCATTTT
TRBD1,-,TRBV11-2,TRBJ2-5,CASSSDMTPGGEVRTQYF,TGTGCCAGCAGCTCCGATATGACACCAGGGGGCGAGGTCCGGACCCAGTACTTC
-,once,TRBV28,TRBJ2-2,CASSFWLRNTGELFF,TGTGCCAGCAGTTTTTGGTTGCGGAACACCGGGGAGCTGTTTTTT
-,-,TRBV29-1,TRBJ2-7,CSVGEGGSYEQYF,TGCAGCGTTGGGGAGGGGGGCTCCTACGAGCAGTACTTC
-,once,TRBV30,TRBJ1-2,CAWSVEGSYGYTF,TGTGCCTGGAGTGTGGAAGGAAGTTATGGCTACACCTTC
TRBD1,once,TRBV5-5,TRBJ2-2,CASSLEGGRAGELFF,TGTGCCAGCAGCTTGGAAGGGGGCAGGGCCGGGGAGCTGTTTTTT
-,-,TRBV30,TRBJ1-1,CAWSRRGNTEAFF,TGTGCCTGGAGTCGCAGGGGAAACACTGAAGCTTTCTTT
TRBD2,-,TRBV27,TRBJ2-1,CASSLFGLAGASSYNEQFF,TGTGCCAGCAGTTTATTTGGCCTAGCGGGGGCGAGCTCCTACAATGAGCAGTTCTTC
-,-,TRBV7-6,TRBJ1-1,CASSLRTGGNTEAFF,TGTGCCAGCAGCCTACGGACGGGCGGGAACACTGAAGCTTTCTTT
TRBD1,-,TRBV5-6,TRBJ2-1,CASSSPGTGGYNEQFF,TGTGCCAGCAGCTCCCCCGGGACAGGGGGCTACAATGAGCAGTTCTTC
TRBD2,-,TRBV29-1,TRBJ2-1,CSVLTSGYYNEQFF,TGCAGCGTTCTGACTAGCGGCTACTACAATGAGCAGTTCTTC
-,few,TRBV29-1,TRBJ2-3,CSVEPMYTQYF,TGCAGCGTGGAACCGATGTATACGCAGTATTTT
-,-,TRBV30,TRBJ2-7,CAWNRDIYEQYF,TGTGCCTGGAACCGGGACATCTACGAGCAGTACTTC
TRBD1,-,TRBV10-3,TRBJ2-3,CATDSRTGEYTQYF,TGTGCCACGGACTCTCGAACAGGGGAATATACGCAGTATTTT
TRBD2,-,TRBV4-3,TRBJ2-7,CASSQGLAGTSYEQYF,TGCGCCAGCAGCCAGGGACTAGCGGGGACCTCCTACGAGCAGTACTTC
-,-,TRBV27,TRBJ1-6,CASSKTAVNSPLHF,TGTGCCAGCAGTAAGACAGCGGTGAATTCACCCCTCCACTTT
TRBD1,-,TRBV29-1,TRBJ2-7,CSMSNGRGREQYF,TGCAGCATGTCAAATGGCAGGGGGCGGGAGCAGTACTTC
-,-,TRBV30,TRBJ1-1,CAWSVGGSASEAFF,TGTGCCTGGAGTGTTGGAGGATCAGCCAGTGAAGCTTTCTTT
-,-,TRBV28,TRBJ2-5,CASSLSETQYF,TGTGCCAGCAGTTTAAGCGAGACCCAGTACTTC
-,-,TRBV27,TRBJ1-1,CASRTRQRNTEAFF,TGTGCCAGCAGGACAAGACAGAGAAACACTGAAGCTTTCTTT
-,-,TRBV4-1,TRBJ1-1,CASSQAGAGDEAFF,TGCGCCAGCAGCCAAGCTGGGGCAGGTGATGAAGCTTTCTTT
-,-,TRBV5-1,TRBJ1-1,CASDPGTRLGTEAFF,TGCGCCAGCGACCCAGGGACACGGTTGGGCACTGAAGCTTTCTTT
-,few,TRBV9,TRBJ2-4,CASSTNLKLDIQYF,TGTGCCAGCAGCACCAACCTAAAATTAGACATTCAGTACTTC
-,-,TRBV29-1,TRBJ2-3,CSVFGPRGTDTQYF,TGCAGCGTTTTCGGACCACGGGGCACAGATACGCAGTATTTT
TRBD1,-,TRBV5-1,TRBJ1-5,CASSLGDRDQPQHF,TGCGCCAGCAGCTTGGGGGACAGGGACCAGCCCCAGCATTTT
-,-,TRBV7-2,TRBJ2-3,CASSLTGGLRTDTQYF,TGTGCCAGCAGCTTAACTGGCGGACTACGCACAGATACGCAGTATTTT
TRBD2,-,TRBV5-6,TRBJ2-7,CASSTPGLAHEQYF,TGTGCCAGCAGCACTCCGGGACTAGCCCACGAGCAGTACTTC
TRBD1,-,TRBV30,TRBJ1-2,CASDRVSGYTF,TGTGCCTCCGACAGGGTTTCTGGCTACACCTTC
-,-,TRBV7-2,TRBJ1-6,CASSLEGDYNSPLHF,TGTGCCAGCAGCTTAGAAGGAGATTATAATTCACCCCTCCACTTT
-,-,TRBV9,TRBJ2-5,CASSVEARGTQYF,TGTGCCAGCAGCGTAGAGGCCCGGGGGACCCAGTACTTC
-,-,TRBV14,TRBJ2-3,CASSQGPSRSRTDTQYF,TGTGCCAGCAGCCAAGGTCCTTCTCGTTCCCGGACAGATACGCAGTATTTT
TRBD1,-,TRBV27,TRBJ1-5,CASSLRQTGGQQWPQHF,TGTGCCAGCAGTTTGAGGCAGACAGGGGGCCAACAATGGCCCCAGCATTTT
-,-,TRBV29-1,TRBJ2-5,CSVGRVSETQYF,TGCAGCGTTGGCCGGGTATCGGAGACCCAGTACTTC
-,-,TRBV5-1,TRBJ2-7,CASSPLARNYEQYF,TGCGCCAGCAGCCCGTTGGCCAGGAACTACGAGCAGTACTTC
-,-,TRBV5-4,TRBJ2-1,CASSSPGSEQFF,TGTGCCAGCAGCTCCCCGGGGAGTGAGCAGTTCTTC
-,-,TRBV29-1,TRBJ1-1,CSVTGIMNTEAFF,TGCAGCGTTACAGGGATTATGAACACTGAAGCTTTCTTT
TRBD1,few,TRBV29-1,TRBJ2-1,CSLRDRVTSEQFF,TGCAGCCTCCGGGACAGGGTAACCTCTGAGCAGTTCTTC
TRBD1,-,TRBV7-6,TRBJ2-5,CASSPGQGRRGETQYF,TGTGCCAGCAGCCCGGGACAGGGTCGACGAGGGGAGACCCAGTACTTC
-,-,TRBV14,TRBJ2-2,CASSQDEVTANTGELFF,TGTGCCAGCAGCCAAGACGAGGTTACCGCGAACACCGGGGAGCTGTTTTTT
TRBD1,-,TRBV9,TRBJ1-6,CASSDGTGNSPLHF,TGTGCCAGCAGCGACGGGACAGGGAATTCACCCCTCCACTTT
-,-,TRBV27,TRBJ1-2,CASSLAGPYGYTF,TGTGCCAGCAGTTTAGCGGGGCCCTATGGCTACACCTTC
-,-,TRBV2,TRBJ1-2,CASRQPAGGYTF,TGTGCCAGCCGACAGCCGGCGGGTGGCTACACCTTC
-,-,TRBV11-3,TRBJ2-6,CASSLVVSGANVLTF,TGTGCCAGCAGCTTAGTAGTCTCTGGGGCCAACGTCCTGACTTTC
-,few,TRBV7-9,TRBJ1-4,CASSDEATNEKLFF,TGTGCCAGCAGCGACGAGGCAACTAATGAAAAACTGTTTTTT
TRBD1,once,TRBV9,TRBJ2-1,CASSARVDRGPNNEQFF,TGTGCCAGCAGCGCCAGAGTGGATAGGGGGCCAAACAATGAGCAGTTCTTC
-,few,TRBV2,TRBJ2-3,CATGQDTDTQYF,TGTGCCACCGGGCAGGACACAGATACGCAGTATTTT